The next 8 T cell receptor beta chains were all read from a single sample in a study of CD8 T cells in Susac syndrome (dated by TCRdb to between 2017 and 2020). The receptor library was made with the immunoSEQ multiplex PCR assay. RNA was extracted using the RNeasy kit, and about 0.45 to 1 ug of the RNA was reverse transcribed with random hexamers. TCRdb reran the public reads through fastp at Q25 and MiXCR, keeping productive beta chains. Rows are unified per CDR3 protein, each entry keeping the most common DNA and genes. Across this sample there are some 96,000 distinct CDR3 sequences, with nearly 97% seen only once. 0.3% of the sample belongs to the ten largest clones. Material for sequencing was CD8+ T cells from PBMCs. Receptor source: a human donor with Susac syndrome.

The gene calls are TRBV7-9 and TRBJ2-1, with D unresolved. This CDR3 comprises 15 residues. Germline V gives CDR1 SEHNR, CDR2 FQNEAQ (reference sequence). Deletions cut 5 bases from V and 8 bases from J, with 19 bases between. CDR3 sequence (DNA): TGTGCCAGCAGCCCACCTTTTCGAGTAGGAGATGAGCAGTTCTTC. Its protein product is CASSPPFRVGDEQFF. Supplemented by reference TRBV7-9 and TRBJ2-1, the full variable domain reads DTGVSQNPRHKITKRGQNVTFRCDPISEHNRLYWYRQTLGQGPEFLTYFQNEAQLEKSRLLSDRFSAERPKGSFSTLEIQRTEQGDSAMYLCASSPPFRVGDEQFFGPGTRLTVL.

This chain connects TRBV10-2 to TRBJ2-5; the D gene could be TRBD1 or TRBD2 (5 bases each). This CDR3 region has 13 residues. Trimming stripped 5 bases from V and 5 bases from J, with 12 bases between. From germline, CDR1 is WSHSY and CDR2 SAAADI. The CDR3 DNA reads as TGCGCCAGCAGTAAGGGGTGGGGGGAGACCCAGTACTTC. Its translation: CASSKGWGETQYF.

Here the CDR3 DNA reads TGTGCCAGCAGCTCCTCGAAGGGGCAGAGCGCTAGCACAGATACGCAGTATTTT. This gives the protein CASSSSKGQSASTDTQYF. The chain uses TRBV7-9 and TRBJ2-3; maybe TRBD1 (5 bases). The CDR3 contains 18 residues. Per the germline V gene, CDR1 is SEHNR and CDR2 is FQNEAQ (reference sequence). Trimming cost V 4 bases and J 0 bases, with 20 bases left between them.

The V call is TRBV7-9, the J call TRBJ1-2; possible D gene TRBD1, 6 bases. The V end was cut by 7 bases, the J end by 8 bases, with 23 bases between. Germline assignment: CDR1 SEHNR and CDR2 FQNEAQ (reference sequence). CDR3 length: 15 residues. CDR3 in amino acids: CASNKLLDSSGGYTF. CDR3 bases: TGTGCCAGCAACAAGCTCCTGGACAGCTCGGGGGGCTACACCTTC.

The chain carries TRBV19 and TRBJ1-5; possibly TRBD1 for D (6 bases). V lost 6 bases, J lost 3 bases, and 24 bases lay in between. CDR1 is LNHDA and CDR2 is SQIVND in the germline V gene (reference sequence). This CDR3 is 18 amino acids long. CDR3 nucleotide sequence: TGTGCCAGTAGCGGGGGCAGGGCGCCTGGACGGCTCAATCAGCCCCAGCATTTT. Amino acids: CASSGGRAPGRLNQPQHF.

This chain connects TRBV19 to TRBJ2-1; the D is unclear. Germline V gene data show CDR1 as LNHDA and CDR2 as SQIVND (reference sequence). V shed 1 base and J shed 6 bases, with 4 bases lying between them. The CDR3 has 12 residues. The CDR3 DNA follows: TGTGCCAGTAGTATAGGGGTCAATGAGCAGTTCTTC. Its translation: CASSIGVNEQFF.

V usage is TRBV7-9 and J usage is TRBJ2-5, with D unresolved. Deletions cut 6 bases from V and 4 bases from J, with 15 bases between. The CDR3 covers 14 residues. From germline, CDR1 is SEHNR and CDR2 FQNEAQ (reference sequence). DNA of the CDR3: TGTGCCAGCAGACCGGGCAGTTTGGGAGAGACCCAGTACTTC. Translated: CASRPGSLGETQYF. The full variable domain, completed using reference TRBV7-9 and TRBJ2-5, is DTGVSQNPRHKITKRGQNVTFRCDPISEHNRLYWYRQTLGQGPEFLTYFQNEAQLEKSRLLSDRFSAERPKGSFSTLEIQRTEQGDSAMYLCASRPGSLGETQYFGPGTRLLVL.

The chain uses TRBV12-3 or TRBV12-4 and TRBJ2-7; D may be TRBD1 (5 bases). This CDR3 is 13 amino acids long. Trimming pared 11 bases from V and 7 bases from J, leaving 21 bases between. The chain's CDR3 is CASCPGRVGEQYF. In DNA form, the CDR3 reads TGTGCCTCGTGCCCCGGCAGGGTAGGGGAGCAGTACTTC.